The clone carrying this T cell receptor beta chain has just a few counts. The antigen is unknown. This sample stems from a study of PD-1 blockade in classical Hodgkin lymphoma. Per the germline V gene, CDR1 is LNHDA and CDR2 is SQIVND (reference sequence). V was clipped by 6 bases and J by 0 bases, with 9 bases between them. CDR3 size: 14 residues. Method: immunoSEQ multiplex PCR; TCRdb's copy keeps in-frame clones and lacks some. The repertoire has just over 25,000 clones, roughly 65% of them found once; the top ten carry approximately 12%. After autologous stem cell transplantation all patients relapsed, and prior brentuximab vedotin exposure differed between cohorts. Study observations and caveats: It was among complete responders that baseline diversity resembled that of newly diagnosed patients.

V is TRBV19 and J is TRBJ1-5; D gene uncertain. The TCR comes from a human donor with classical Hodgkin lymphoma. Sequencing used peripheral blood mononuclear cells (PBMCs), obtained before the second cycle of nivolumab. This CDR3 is CASSRGHSNQPQHF. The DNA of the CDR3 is TGTGCCAGTAGCAGAGGTCATAGCAATCAGCCCCAGCATTTT. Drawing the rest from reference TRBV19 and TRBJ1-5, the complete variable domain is DGGITQSPKYLFRKEGQNVTLSCEQNLNHDAMYWYRQDPGQGLRLIYYSQIVNDFQKGDIAEGYSVSREKKESFPLTVTSAQKNPTAFYLCASSRGHSNQPQHFGDGTRLSIL.